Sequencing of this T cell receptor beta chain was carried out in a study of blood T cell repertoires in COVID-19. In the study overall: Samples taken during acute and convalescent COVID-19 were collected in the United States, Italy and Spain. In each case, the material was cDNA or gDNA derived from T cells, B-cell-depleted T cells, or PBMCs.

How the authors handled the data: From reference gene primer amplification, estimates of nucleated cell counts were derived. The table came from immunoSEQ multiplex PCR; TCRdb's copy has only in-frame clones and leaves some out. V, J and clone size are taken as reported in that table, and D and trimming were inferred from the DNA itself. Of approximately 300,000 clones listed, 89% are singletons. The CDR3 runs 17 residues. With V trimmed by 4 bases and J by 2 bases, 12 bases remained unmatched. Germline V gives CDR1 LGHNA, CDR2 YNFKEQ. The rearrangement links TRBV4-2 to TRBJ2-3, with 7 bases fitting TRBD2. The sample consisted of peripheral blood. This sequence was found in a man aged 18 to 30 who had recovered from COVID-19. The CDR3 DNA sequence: TGTGCCAGCAGCCGCACTGAGGCCAGCGGGGACACAGATACGCAGTATTTT. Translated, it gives CASSRTEASGDTDTQYF.